This is a list of T cell receptor beta chains from one sample in a study of cytomegalovirus exposure and HLA in healthy donors. Method: immunoSEQ multiplex PCR; TCRdb's copy keeps in-frame clones and lacks some. Of around 69,000 clones in the sample, 96% are singletons; the top ten hold about 4.5%. The source material was PBMCs. The receptor set was obtained from a woman between 18 and 29 years old in good health and CMV-seropositive. CDR3s include the opening cysteine and the closing phenylalanine or tryptophan. The size of a clone is reported for some rows only, either as once, few or many, or as a class for expanded clones.

clone size	V gene	J gene	CDR3 protein
.	TRBV7-2	TRBJ2-1	CASSSAGTAFLYNEQFF
.	TRBV11-3	TRBJ2-7	CASKSLAGGEQYF
.	TRBV30	TRBJ2-5	CASGVGALEETQYF
.	TRBV7-9	TRBJ1-2	CASSFRDRDGYTF
.	TRBV11-2	TRBJ2-3	CASSSTEGELADAPDTQYF
.	TRBV9	TRBJ2-2	CASGSGRVTGELFF
.	TRBV19	TRBJ2-2	CASSIVMATGELFF
.	TRBV30	TRBJ1-1	CAWSVPGGKGGTEAFF
.	TRBV29-1	TRBJ2-1	CSVEDTGTSGDNEQFF
.	TRBV7-2	TRBJ1-1	CASSLAPTGLGNTEAFF
.	TRBV11-2	TRBJ2-5	CASSLDFGGANPGDQYF
.	TRBV6-5	TRBJ1-2	CASSSTGTAVGGYTF
few	TRBV2	TRBJ1-5	CASSVRQGIQPQHF
.	TRBV19	TRBJ2-3	CASTSGGVYTDTQYF